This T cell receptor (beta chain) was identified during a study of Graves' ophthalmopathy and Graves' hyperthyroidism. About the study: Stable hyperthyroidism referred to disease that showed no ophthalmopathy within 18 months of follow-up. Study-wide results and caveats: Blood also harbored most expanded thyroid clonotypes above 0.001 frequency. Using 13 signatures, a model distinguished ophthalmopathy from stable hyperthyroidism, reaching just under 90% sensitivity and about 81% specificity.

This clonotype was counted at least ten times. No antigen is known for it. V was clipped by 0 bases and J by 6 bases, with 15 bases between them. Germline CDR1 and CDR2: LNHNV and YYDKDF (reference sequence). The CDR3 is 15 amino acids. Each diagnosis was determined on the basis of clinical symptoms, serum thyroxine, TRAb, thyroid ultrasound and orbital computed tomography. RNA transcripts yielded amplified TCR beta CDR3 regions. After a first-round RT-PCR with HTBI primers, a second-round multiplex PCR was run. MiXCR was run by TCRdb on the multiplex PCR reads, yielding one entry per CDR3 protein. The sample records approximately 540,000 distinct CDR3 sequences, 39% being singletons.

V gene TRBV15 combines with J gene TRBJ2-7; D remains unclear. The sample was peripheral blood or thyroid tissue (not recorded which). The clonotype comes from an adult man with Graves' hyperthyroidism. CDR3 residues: CATSRDPPLELEQYF. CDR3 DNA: TGTGCCACCAGCAGAGACCCGCCGTTAGAACTCGAGCAGTACTTC.